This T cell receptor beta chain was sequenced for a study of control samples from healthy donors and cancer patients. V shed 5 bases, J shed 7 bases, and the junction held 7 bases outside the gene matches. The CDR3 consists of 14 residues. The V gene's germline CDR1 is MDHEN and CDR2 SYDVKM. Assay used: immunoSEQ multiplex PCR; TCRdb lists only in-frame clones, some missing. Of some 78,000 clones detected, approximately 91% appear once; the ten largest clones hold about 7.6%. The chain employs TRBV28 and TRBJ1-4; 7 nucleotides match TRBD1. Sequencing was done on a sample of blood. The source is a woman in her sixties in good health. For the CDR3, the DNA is TGTGCCAGCAGTGCGCCACAGGGGCGTGAAAAACTGTTTTTT. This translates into CASSAPQGREKLFF.